The 16 T cell receptor beta chains below all came from one sample that was sequenced in a study of response to subunit inactivated influenza vaccine. One entry per CDR3 protein, called by TCRdb with MiXCR from the RT-PCR reads. The repertoire holds about 540,000 distinct CDR3 sequences, with less than 25% as singletons. The sample was also reused in another study, on T cells expressing NK-cell markers. According to that study: 5'RACE template switching built TCR beta cDNA with unique molecular identifiers.

The input for sequencing was CD4+ T cells sorted from PBMCs, taken less than 13 days after vaccination. These TCRs come from a man aged 50 to 60 who received an inactivated influenza vaccine.

V is TRBV5-1 and J is TRBJ2-7, with 8 bases lining up with TRBD2. Germline V gene data show CDR1 as SGHRS and CDR2 as YFSETQ. Trimming removed 2 bases from V and 6 bases from J; junction bases left unmatched: 7. CDR3 length: 14 amino acids. CDR3 nucleotides: TGCGCCAGCAGCTTTGCGGGGGGCTCAGGCGAGCAGTACTTC. Encoded protein: CASSFAGGSGEQYF.

This clonotype was seen a single time. The rearrangement joins TRBV5-5 to TRBJ2-3, with 7 bases fitting TRBD1. The CDR3 is 13 amino acids. J gave up 7 bases and V 6 bases, and 8 bases lay outside the gene matches. Germline CDR1 and CDR2: SGHKS and YYEKEE (reference sequence). The CDR3 loop is CASTNRGLNTQYF. Here the CDR3 DNA reads TGTGCCAGCACCAACAGGGGCCTTAATACGCAGTATTTT.

This clonotype was counted a few times. The gene calls are TRBV15 and TRBJ2-2; D not certain. With 4 bases removed from V and 6 bases from J, the gap between germline ends came to 12 bases. CDR1 LNHNV and CDR2 YYDKDF come from the germline V gene (reference sequence). This CDR3 is 14 amino acids long. CDR3 sequence reads: CATSTGRRSGELFF. CDR3 DNA: TGTGCCACCAGCACCGGGCGAAGATCCGGGGAGCTGTTTTTT.

This clonotype was found a few times. The chain carries TRBV25-1 and TRBJ2-2, with TRBD2 as a possible D gene (5 bases). CDR1 is MGHDK and CDR2 is SYGVNS in the germline V gene. CDR3 size: 14 residues. The V gene lost 2 bases and the J gene lost 5 bases, with 9 bases spanning the gap. The CDR3 nucleotides are TGTGCCAGCAGTGAAATCGGGGAAACCGGGGAGCTGTTTTTT. Protein product: CASSEIGETGELFF.

This clonotype was recorded many times. As DNA, the CDR3 is TGTGCCATCAGTGAGTGGCAGGGGGCGGACAATGAGCAGTTCTTC. This encodes CAISEWQGADNEQFF. The V gene is TRBV10-3, the J gene TRBJ2-1; 8 nucleotides agree with TRBD1. V lost 1 base and J lost 5; bases outside the gene matches: 4. The V gene's germline CDR1 is ENHRY and CDR2 SYGVKD. CDR3 length equals 15 residues.

The rearrangement uses TRBV5-1 and TRBJ1-2, with a weak D call TRBD1 (5 bases). The CDR3 covers 14 residues. Trimming left V 4 bases short and J 3 bases short, with 13 bases between. The germline V gene has CDR1 SGHRS and CDR2 YFSETQ. CDR3 amino acids: CASSPGTSYYGYTF. The CDR3 DNA reads TGCGCCAGCAGCCCCGGGACGTCCTACTATGGCTACACCTTC. The full variable domain, in which reference TRBV5-1 and TRBJ1-2 provide the parts outside the CDR3, is KAGVTQTPRYLIKTRGQQVTLSCSPISGHRSVSWYQQTPGQGLQFLFEYFSETQRNKGNFPGRFSGRQFSNSRSEMNVSTLELGDSALYLCASSPGTSYYGYTFGSGTRLTVV.

The chain joins TRBV20-1 to TRBJ2-5; a possible D gene is TRBD2 (5 bases). This CDR3 has 14 residues. CDR1 is DFQATT, CDR2 SNEGSKA, per germline (reference sequence). Trimming took 0 bases from V and 7 from J, leaving 15 bases between them. The CDR3 spells CSARDLGRTRTQYF. CDR3 DNA: TGCAGTGCTAGAGATCTGGGGAGAACAAGGACCCAGTACTTC.

This clonotype was seen more than once but under ten times. V and J are TRBV20-1 and TRBJ1-3, with no clear D. CDR1 and CDR2 from the germline V gene are DFQATT and SNEGSKA (reference sequence). Trimming pared 5 bases from V and 0 bases from J, leaving 8 bases between. The CDR3 is 13 residues long. In nucleotides, the CDR3 is TGCAGTGCTTCTGCCGACTCTGGAAACACCATATATTTT. Translated, it gives CSASADSGNTIYF.

This clonotype was detected many times. This chain joins TRBV29-1 and TRBJ2-2, with D hard to call. From germline, CDR1 is SQVTM and CDR2 ANQGSEA. The germline V and J ends were trimmed by 0 bases and 2 bases, with 13 bases remaining between them. The CDR3 runs to 16 residues. Here the CDR3 DNA reads TGCAGCGTTGAAGATTCAGCGCAAACTAACACCGGGGAGCTGTTTTTT. Its translation is CSVEDSAQTNTGELFF.

In its sample, this clonotype was seen a few times. The chain uses TRBV29-1 and TRBJ2-3; TRBD2 matches 7 bases. The J segment lost 4 bases and the V segment lost 7 bases, leaving 11 bases of the junction unmatched. Per germline, CDR1 SQVTM and CDR2 ANQGSEA. The CDR3 loop spans 14 amino acids. The CDR3 DNA sequence: TGCAGCGCCCGGGGTGGGAGCGGGGCAGATACGCAGTATTTT. Amino acids: CSARGGSGADTQYF.

There are a few counts of this clonotype. The chain couples TRBV12-3 or TRBV12-4 to TRBJ2-7, with unresolved D. The CDR3 length is 12 residues. Trimming pared 6 bases from V and 3 bases from J, leaving 9 bases between. The CDR3 DNA sequence: TGTGCCAGCAGACTGGGGTACTACGAGCAGTACTTC. Protein sequence: CASRLGYYEQYF.

This clonotype was seen ten or more times. The chain links TRBV5-1 to TRBJ2-7; D is unresolved. The length of the CDR3 is 14 residues. Trimming removed 3 bases at V and 2 bases at J, with 12 bases between. Germline values: CDR1 SGHRS, CDR2 YFSETQ. The CDR3 sequence is CASSSPGPTYEQYF. The CDR3 coding sequence is TGCGCCAGCAGCTCACCGGGCCCAACCTACGAGCAGTACTTC.

This clonotype came up a few times. The chain has TRBV20-1 and TRBJ1-2, with a tentative D call TRBD1 (6 bases). CDR3 length: 13 amino acids. CDR1 DFQATT and CDR2 SNEGSKA come from the germline V gene (reference sequence). Trimming shortened V by 1 base and J by 8 bases, and 14 bases separated the two germline ends. The CDR3 sequence is CSARAGTRRGYTF. The CDR3 DNA sequence: TGCAGTGCTAGAGCCGGGACAAGACGGGGCTACACCTTC.

This clonotype was detected only a few times. The CDR3 here is CASSPRTGSLYEQYF. For the CDR3, the DNA is TGCGCCAGCAGCCCGAGGACAGGGAGTCTCTACGAGCAGTACTTC. The V and J genes are TRBV5-1 and TRBJ2-7; 8 positions agree with TRBD1. The J segment lost 3 bases and the V segment lost 4 bases, leaving 9 bases of the junction unmatched. The CDR3 is 15 residues long. From germline, CDR1 is SGHRS and CDR2 YFSETQ.

This clonotype was found a few times. An end of the junction differs from the germline gene, which may be a read error. The gene calls are TRBV6-1 and TRBJ1-1; D is possibly TRBD1 (5 bases). This CDR3 has 14 residues. Germline V lookup: CDR1 MNHNS, CDR2 SASEGT. The CDR3 DNA reads as TGTGCCATCAGTGCCGACAGTGCCCTCACTGAAGCTTTCTTT. It yields the protein CAISADSALTEAFF.

This clonotype was picked up a small number of times. J is TRBJ1-2 and V is TRBV14; possibly TRBD1 for D (5 bases). Trimming left V 2 bases short and J 4 bases short, with 8 bases between. CDR3 size: 13 residues. Looked up from germline, CDR1 is SGHDN and CDR2 is FVKESK. CDR3: CASSQSGPYGYTF. The CDR3 coding sequence is TGTGCCAGCAGCCAATCGGGACCCTATGGCTACACCTTC.